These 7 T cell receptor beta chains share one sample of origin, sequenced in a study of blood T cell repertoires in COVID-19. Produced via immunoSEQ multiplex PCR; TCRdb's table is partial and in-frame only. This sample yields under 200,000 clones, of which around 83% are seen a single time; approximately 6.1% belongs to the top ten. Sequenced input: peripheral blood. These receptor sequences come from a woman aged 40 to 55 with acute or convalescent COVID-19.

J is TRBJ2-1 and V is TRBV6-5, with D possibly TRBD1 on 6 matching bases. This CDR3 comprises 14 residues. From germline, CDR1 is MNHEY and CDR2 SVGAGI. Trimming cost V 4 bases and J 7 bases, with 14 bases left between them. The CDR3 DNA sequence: TGTGCCAGCAGTTTGCTAGGGGGTAATAATGAGCAGTTCTTC. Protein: CASSLLGGNNEQFF.

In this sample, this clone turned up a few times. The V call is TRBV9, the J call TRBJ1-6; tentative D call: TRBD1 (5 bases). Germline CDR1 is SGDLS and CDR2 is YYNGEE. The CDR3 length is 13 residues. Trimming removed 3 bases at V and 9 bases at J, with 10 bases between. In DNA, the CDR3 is TGTGCCAGCAGCGCCGGACAAGGTTCACCCCTCCACTTT. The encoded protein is CASSAGQGSPLHF.

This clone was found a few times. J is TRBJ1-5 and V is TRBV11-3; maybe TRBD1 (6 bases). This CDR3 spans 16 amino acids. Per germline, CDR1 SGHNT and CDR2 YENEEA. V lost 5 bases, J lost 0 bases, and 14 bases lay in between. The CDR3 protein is CASSPEGDYSNQPQHF. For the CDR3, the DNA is TGTGCCAGCAGCCCCGAGGGGGACTATAGCAATCAGCCCCAGCATTTT.

The CDR3 protein is CASSLTAEMGSPLHF. The CDR3 DNA follows: TGTGCCAGCAGCTTAACGGCGGAAATGGGTTCACCCCTCCACTTT. The chain uses TRBV7-2 and TRBJ1-6; unclear D gene. Germline CDR1 SGHTA, CDR2 FQGNSA. The CDR3 covers 15 residues. V lost 2 bases and J 9 bases, leaving 14 bases between the germline ends.

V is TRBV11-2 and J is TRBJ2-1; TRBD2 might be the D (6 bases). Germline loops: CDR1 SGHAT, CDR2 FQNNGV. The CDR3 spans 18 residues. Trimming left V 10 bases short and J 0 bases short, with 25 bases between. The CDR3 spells CATTPRAGSVSSYNEQFF. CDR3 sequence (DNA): TGTGCCACCACCCCTCGGGCGGGGTCGGTAAGCTCCTACAATGAGCAGTTCTTC.

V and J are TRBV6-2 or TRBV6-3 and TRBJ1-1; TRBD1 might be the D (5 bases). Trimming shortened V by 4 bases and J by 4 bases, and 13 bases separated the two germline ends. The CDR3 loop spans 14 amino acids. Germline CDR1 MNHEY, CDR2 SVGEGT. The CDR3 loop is CASSWGTFGTEAFF. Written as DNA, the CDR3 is TGTGCCAGCAGTTGGGGCACCTTCGGCACTGAAGCTTTCTTT.

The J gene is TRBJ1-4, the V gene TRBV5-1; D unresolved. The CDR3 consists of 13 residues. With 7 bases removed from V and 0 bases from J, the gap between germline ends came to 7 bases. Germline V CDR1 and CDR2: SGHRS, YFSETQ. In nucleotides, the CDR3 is TGCGCCAGCGGCTCCTCAACTAATGAAAAACTGTTTTTT. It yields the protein CASGSSTNEKLFF. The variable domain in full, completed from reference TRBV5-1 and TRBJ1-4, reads KAGVTQTPRYLIKTRGQQVTLSCSPISGHRSVSWYQQTPGQGLQFLFEYFSETQRNKGNFPGRFSGRQFSNSRSEMNVSTLELGDSALYLCASGSSTNEKLFFGSGTQLSVL.